This is a list of T cell receptor beta chains from one sample in a study of blood T cell repertoires in COVID-19. TCRdb's copy holds only in-frame clones and misses some; the assay was immunoSEQ multiplex PCR. The sample consists of 270,000 or so clones, approximately 87% of them appearing once. Sample: peripheral blood. The receptors were gathered from a woman in her thirties with COVID-19, enrolled during active disease. Both conserved end residues are part of each CDR3. The D gene is left open where the match is weak. Rows give clone size only sometimes, using once, few, many, or a class for an expanded clone.

d_call: -
v_call: TRBV9
clone_size: once
j_call: TRBJ2-2
cdr3_aa: CASSVSLLPNTGELFF
cdr3_nt: TGTGCCAGCAGCGTTTCACTTCTGCCGAACACCGGGGAGCTGTTTTTT

d_call: -
v_call: TRBV27
clone_size: once
j_call: TRBJ2-7
cdr3_aa: CATRAGLSSYEQYF
cdr3_nt: TGTGCCACTCGAGCGGGTCTGAGCTCCTACGAGCAGTACTTC

d_call: TRBD1
v_call: TRBV7-9
clone_size: -
j_call: TRBJ2-2
cdr3_aa: CASSLLSGGAPGELFF
cdr3_nt: TGTGCCAGCAGCTTACTTTCAGGGGGCGCCCCCGGGGAGCTGTTTTTT

d_call: TRBD1
v_call: TRBV30
clone_size: -
j_call: TRBJ1-2
cdr3_aa: CACPTRGGQVYGYTF
cdr3_nt: TGTGCCTGTCCTACCCGCGGAGGACAGGTCTATGGCTACACCTTC

d_call: TRBD2
v_call: TRBV10-3
clone_size: -
j_call: TRBJ2-5
cdr3_aa: CAIMPAGGQETQYF
cdr3_nt: TGTGCCATCATGCCAGCGGGGGGGCAAGAGACCCAGTACTTC

d_call: TRBD1
v_call: TRBV6-4
clone_size: -
j_call: TRBJ1-3
cdr3_aa: CARPSGTGRNTIYF
cdr3_nt: TGTGCCAGGCCTTCCGGGACAGGGAGAAACACCATATATTTT

d_call: -
v_call: TRBV29-1
clone_size: -
j_call: TRBJ2-1
cdr3_aa: CSVETNFNEQFF
cdr3_nt: TGCAGCGTTGAAACTAACTTCAATGAGCAGTTCTTC

d_call: TRBD2
v_call: TRBV19
clone_size: once
j_call: TRBJ2-3
cdr3_aa: CASSKWTSLDTDTQYF
cdr3_nt: TGTGCCAGTAGTAAATGGACTAGCTTGGACACAGATACGCAGTATTTT

d_call: TRBD1
v_call: TRBV19
clone_size: -
j_call: TRBJ1-1
cdr3_aa: CASSTRTDRAENTEAFF
cdr3_nt: TGTGCCAGTAGTACCCGAACAGACAGGGCCGAGAACACTGAAGCTTTCTTT

d_call: -
v_call: TRBV7-9
clone_size: -
j_call: TRBJ2-3
cdr3_aa: CASRSSTDTQYF
cdr3_nt: TGTGCCAGCAGATCTAGCACAGATACGCAGTATTTT

d_call: -
v_call: TRBV20-1
clone_size: -
j_call: TRBJ1-5
cdr3_aa: CSASRRGSNQPQHF
cdr3_nt: TGCAGTGCTAGTCGGAGGGGAAGCAATCAGCCCCAGCATTTT

d_call: -
v_call: TRBV28
clone_size: -
j_call: TRBJ2-1
cdr3_aa: CASRSDRMGNEQFF
cdr3_nt: TGTGCCAGCAGGTCGGACAGAATGGGCAATGAGCAGTTCTTC

d_call: -
v_call: TRBV5-5
clone_size: -
j_call: TRBJ1-1
cdr3_aa: CASSLTPSPEAFF
cdr3_nt: TGTGCCAGCAGCTTGACTCCGTCCCCTGAAGCTTTCTTT

d_call: -
v_call: TRBV2
clone_size: -
j_call: TRBJ2-7
cdr3_aa: CASSEAGSSYEQYF
cdr3_nt: TGTGCCAGCAGTGAGGCGGGGAGCTCCTACGAGCAGTACTTC

d_call: TRBD2
v_call: TRBV7-2
clone_size: -
j_call: TRBJ2-3
cdr3_aa: CASSNTGGGTQYF
cdr3_nt: TGTGCCAGCAGTAATACGGGGGGAGGGACGCAGTATTTT

d_call: -
v_call: TRBV24-1
clone_size: -
j_call: TRBJ2-1
cdr3_aa: CATSVAGNEQFF
cdr3_nt: TGTGCCACCAGTGTCGCCGGGAATGAGCAGTTCTTC

d_call: TRBD1
v_call: TRBV24-1
clone_size: -
j_call: TRBJ2-1
cdr3_aa: CATSDLGGTGHNEQFF
cdr3_nt: TGTGCCACCAGTGATTTGGGTGGGACAGGGCACAATGAGCAGTTCTTC

d_call: TRBD1
v_call: TRBV27
clone_size: -
j_call: TRBJ2-7
cdr3_aa: CASSLTGVYEQYF
cdr3_nt: TGTGCCAGCAGTTTAACAGGGGTCTACGAGCAGTACTTC

d_call: -
v_call: TRBV5-4
clone_size: -
j_call: TRBJ2-3
cdr3_aa: CASSLSVAYTQYF
cdr3_nt: TGTGCCAGCAGCTTGTCCGTGGCTTATACGCAGTATTTT

d_call: -
v_call: TRBV27
clone_size: -
j_call: TRBJ1-2
cdr3_aa: CASRPGFWYGYTF
cdr3_nt: TGTGCCAGCAGACCAGGGTTCTGGTATGGCTACACCTTC

d_call: -
v_call: TRBV11-2
clone_size: -
j_call: TRBJ2-7
cdr3_aa: CASSIGQSLSYEQYF
cdr3_nt: TGTGCCAGCAGTATCGGACAGAGCCTCTCCTACGAGCAGTACTTC

d_call: -
v_call: TRBV9
clone_size: few
j_call: TRBJ1-2
cdr3_aa: CASSVDEGAYGYTF
cdr3_nt: TGTGCCAGCAGCGTAGATGAGGGAGCCTATGGCTACACCTTC

d_call: -
v_call: TRBV11-2
clone_size: -
j_call: TRBJ2-7
cdr3_aa: CASSLPLNEQYF
cdr3_nt: TGTGCCAGCAGCCTCCCCCTAAACGAGCAGTACTTC

d_call: -
v_call: TRBV4-2
clone_size: -
j_call: TRBJ1-2
cdr3_aa: CASSQYPQVSNYGYTF
cdr3_nt: TGTGCCAGCAGCCAATATCCCCAGGTTTCTAACTATGGCTACACCTTC

d_call: TRBD2
v_call: TRBV7-2
clone_size: -
j_call: TRBJ2-5
cdr3_aa: CASSFDGLAGETQYF
cdr3_nt: TGTGCCAGCAGCTTCGACGGACTAGCGGGAGAGACCCAGTACTTC

d_call: -
v_call: TRBV6-5
clone_size: -
j_call: TRBJ1-2
cdr3_aa: CASSSGYYGYTF
cdr3_nt: TGTGCCAGCAGTTCGGGTTACTATGGCTACACCTTC

d_call: -
v_call: TRBV29-1
clone_size: -
j_call: TRBJ1-2
cdr3_aa: CSVPYGGLGYTF
cdr3_nt: TGCAGCGTTCCCTACGGGGGGCTCGGCTACACCTTC

d_call: -
v_call: TRBV6-2/TRBV6-3
clone_size: -
j_call: TRBJ1-1
cdr3_aa: CASSLELINEAFF
cdr3_nt: TGTGCCAGCAGCCTCGAGCTTATCAATGAAGCTTTCTTT

d_call: -
v_call: TRBV12-3/TRBV12-4
clone_size: -
j_call: TRBJ2-3
cdr3_aa: CASSLYTQYF
cdr3_nt: TGTGCCAGCAGTCTCTATACGCAGTATTTT

d_call: -
v_call: TRBV12-3/TRBV12-4
clone_size: -
j_call: TRBJ1-5
cdr3_aa: CASSLQGHQPQHF
cdr3_nt: TGTGCCAGCAGTCTCCAGGGTCACCAGCCCCAGCATTTT

d_call: -
v_call: TRBV11-2
clone_size: -
j_call: TRBJ2-7
cdr3_aa: CASSLVPGGYGYEQYF
cdr3_nt: TGTGCCAGCAGCTTAGTGCCGGGGGGCTACGGCTACGAGCAGTACTTC

d_call: TRBD2
v_call: TRBV6-2/TRBV6-3
clone_size: -
j_call: TRBJ2-3
cdr3_aa: CASSLSGSSTDTQYF
cdr3_nt: TGTGCCAGCAGCCTTAGCGGGTCTAGCACAGATACGCAGTATTTT

d_call: TRBD1
v_call: TRBV19
clone_size: -
j_call: TRBJ2-7
cdr3_aa: CASSIGDSEQYF
cdr3_nt: TGTGCCAGTAGTATAGGGGACAGCGAGCAGTACTTC

d_call: -
v_call: TRBV28
clone_size: -
j_call: TRBJ1-2
cdr3_aa: CASSFRGSQLGYTF
cdr3_nt: TGTGCCAGCAGTTTTCGGGGATCTCAGCTTGGCTACACCTTC

d_call: -
v_call: TRBV20-1
clone_size: many
j_call: TRBJ1-1
cdr3_aa: CSADERTEAFF
cdr3_nt: TGCAGTGCCGACGAGCGCACTGAAGCTTTCTTT

d_call: TRBD1
v_call: TRBV5-1
clone_size: -
j_call: TRBJ2-7
cdr3_aa: CASSQGTGVYEQYF
cdr3_nt: TGCGCCAGCAGCCAAGGGACAGGGGTCTACGAGCAGTACTTC

d_call: -
v_call: TRBV9
clone_size: -
j_call: TRBJ1-2
cdr3_aa: CASSVFTGLYTF
cdr3_nt: TGTGCCAGCAGCGTATTCACAGGGTTGTACACCTTC

d_call: -
v_call: TRBV4-2
clone_size: -
j_call: TRBJ1-6
cdr3_aa: CASSQDSVLRSNSPLHF
cdr3_nt: TGTGCCAGCAGCCAAGATAGTGTGTTACGGTCGAATTCACCCCTCCACTTT

d_call: TRBD2
v_call: TRBV20-1
clone_size: -
j_call: TRBJ2-1
cdr3_aa: CSAIERGWNEQFF
cdr3_nt: TGCAGTGCTATTGAGCGGGGGTGGAATGAGCAGTTCTTC

d_call: -
v_call: TRBV5-8
clone_size: -
j_call: TRBJ1-6
cdr3_aa: CASSFRPDSPYNSPLHF
cdr3_nt: TGTGCCAGCAGCTTCCGACCCGACAGTCCTTATAATTCACCCCTCCACTTT

d_call: TRBD2
v_call: TRBV11-3
clone_size: -
j_call: TRBJ2-3
cdr3_aa: CASSPQRGAGADTQYF
cdr3_nt: TGTGCCAGCAGCCCGCAGCGGGGGGCAGGGGCAGATACGCAGTATTTT

d_call: TRBD1
v_call: TRBV4-1
clone_size: -
j_call: TRBJ1-3
cdr3_aa: CASSQESDRSFSGNTIYF
cdr3_nt: TGCGCCAGCAGCCAAGAATCGGACAGGTCCTTCTCTGGAAACACCATATATTTT

d_call: -
v_call: TRBV5-1
clone_size: few
j_call: TRBJ1-3
cdr3_aa: CASSPDTRSGNTIYF
cdr3_nt: TGCGCCAGCAGCCCGGACACCCGCTCTGGAAACACCATATATTTT

d_call: -
v_call: TRBV5-1
clone_size: -
j_call: TRBJ2-1
cdr3_aa: CASSWVPHADKYNEQFF
cdr3_nt: TGCGCCAGCAGCTGGGTCCCTCACGCCGACAAATACAATGAGCAGTTCTTC

d_call: TRBD2
v_call: TRBV7-6
clone_size: -
j_call: TRBJ2-5
cdr3_aa: CASSSNAPLAGVETQYF
cdr3_nt: TGTGCCAGCAGCTCCAACGCTCCACTAGCGGGGGTGGAGACCCAGTACTTC

d_call: TRBD2
v_call: TRBV6-5
clone_size: -
j_call: TRBJ2-5
cdr3_aa: CASRLAGDLQLYF
cdr3_nt: TGTGCCAGCCGACTAGCGGGGGACTTGCAATTGTACTTC

d_call: -
v_call: TRBV27
clone_size: -
j_call: TRBJ1-1
cdr3_aa: CASRALGGNTEAFF
cdr3_nt: TGTGCCAGCAGGGCCCTGGGGGGGAACACTGAAGCTTTCTTT

d_call: -
v_call: TRBV7-8
clone_size: -
j_call: TRBJ1-5
cdr3_aa: CASSSTLEVQPQHF
cdr3_nt: TGTGCCAGCAGCTCCACGCTAGAGGTTCAGCCCCAGCATTTT

d_call: TRBD1
v_call: TRBV5-4
clone_size: -
j_call: TRBJ1-1
cdr3_aa: CASTKDRATEAFF
cdr3_nt: TGTGCCAGCACCAAAGACAGGGCCACTGAAGCTTTCTTT

d_call: -
v_call: TRBV7-9
clone_size: -
j_call: TRBJ1-6
cdr3_aa: CASSSPTGSAPLHF
cdr3_nt: TGTGCCAGCAGCTCTCCGACAGGTTCGGCACCCCTCCACTTT

d_call: -
v_call: TRBV28
clone_size: -
j_call: TRBJ1-4
cdr3_aa: CASSPTAMVEKLFF
cdr3_nt: TGTGCCAGCAGTCCTACTGCGATGGTGGAAAAACTGTTTTTT

d_call: -
v_call: TRBV7-6
clone_size: once
j_call: TRBJ1-5
cdr3_aa: CASSFTPPQAQHF
cdr3_nt: TGTGCCAGCAGCTTTACGCCCCCCCAGGCCCAGCATTTT

d_call: -
v_call: TRBV2
clone_size: -
j_call: TRBJ2-5
cdr3_aa: CASSATPAQETQYF
cdr3_nt: TGTGCCAGCAGTGCAACCCCCGCCCAGGAGACCCAGTACTTC

d_call: -
v_call: TRBV5-4
clone_size: -
j_call: TRBJ1-2
cdr3_aa: CALSEGGTYGYTF
cdr3_nt: TGTGCCTTGTCCGAAGGGGGTACCTATGGCTACACCTTC

d_call: TRBD1
v_call: TRBV12-3/TRBV12-4
clone_size: -
j_call: TRBJ1-6
cdr3_aa: CASLGQPNSPLHF
cdr3_nt: TGTGCCAGCTTGGGACAGCCTAATTCACCCCTCCACTTT